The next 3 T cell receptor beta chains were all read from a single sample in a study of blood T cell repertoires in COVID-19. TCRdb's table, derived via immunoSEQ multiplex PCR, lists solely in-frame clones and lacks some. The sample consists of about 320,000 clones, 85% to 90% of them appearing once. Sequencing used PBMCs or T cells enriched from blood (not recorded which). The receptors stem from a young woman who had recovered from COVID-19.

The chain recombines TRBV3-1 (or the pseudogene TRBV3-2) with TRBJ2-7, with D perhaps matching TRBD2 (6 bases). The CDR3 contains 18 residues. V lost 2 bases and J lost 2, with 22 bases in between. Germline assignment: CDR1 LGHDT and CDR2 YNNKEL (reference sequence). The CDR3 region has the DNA TGTGCCAGCAGCCAAAGGGGTAGCGGAGCTAATAACGCCTACGAGCAGTACTTC. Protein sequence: CASSQRGSGANNAYEQYF.

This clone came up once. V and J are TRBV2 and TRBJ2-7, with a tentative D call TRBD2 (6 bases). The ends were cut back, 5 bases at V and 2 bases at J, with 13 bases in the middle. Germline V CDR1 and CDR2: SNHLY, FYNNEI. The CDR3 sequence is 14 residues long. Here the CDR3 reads CASSPLRGTYEQYF. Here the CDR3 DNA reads TGTGCCAGCAGTCCCCTTCGGGGGACCTACGAGCAGTACTTC.

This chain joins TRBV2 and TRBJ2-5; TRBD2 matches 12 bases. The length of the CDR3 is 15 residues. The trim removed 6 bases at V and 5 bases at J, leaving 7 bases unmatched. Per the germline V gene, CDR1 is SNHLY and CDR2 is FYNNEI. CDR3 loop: CASSLAGGPGETQYF. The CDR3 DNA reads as TGTGCCAGCAGCCTAGCGGGGGGGCCCGGGGAGACCCAGTACTTC.